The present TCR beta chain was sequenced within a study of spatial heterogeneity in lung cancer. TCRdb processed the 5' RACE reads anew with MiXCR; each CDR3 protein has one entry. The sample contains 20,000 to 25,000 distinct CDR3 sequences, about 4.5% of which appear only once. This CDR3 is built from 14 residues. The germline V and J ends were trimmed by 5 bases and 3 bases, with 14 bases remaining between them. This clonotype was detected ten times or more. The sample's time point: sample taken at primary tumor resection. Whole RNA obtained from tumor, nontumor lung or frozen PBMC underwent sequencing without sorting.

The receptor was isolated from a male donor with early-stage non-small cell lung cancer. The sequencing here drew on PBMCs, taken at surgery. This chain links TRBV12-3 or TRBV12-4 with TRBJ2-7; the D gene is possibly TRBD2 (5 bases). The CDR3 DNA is TGTGCCAGCAGTATCAGCGGAGTTGACTACGAGCAGTACTTC. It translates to CASSISGVDYEQYF.